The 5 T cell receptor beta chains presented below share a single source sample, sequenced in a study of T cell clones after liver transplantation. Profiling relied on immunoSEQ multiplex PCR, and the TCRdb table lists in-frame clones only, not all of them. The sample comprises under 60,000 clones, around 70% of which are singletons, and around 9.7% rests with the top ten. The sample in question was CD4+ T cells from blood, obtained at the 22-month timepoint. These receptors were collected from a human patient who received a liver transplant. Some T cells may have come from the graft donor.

The CDR3 nucleotides read TGTGCCAGCAGTCCACAGGGTCTTGGGTACGAGCAGTACTTC. Residues: CASSPQGLGYEQYF. The chain carries TRBV6-6 and TRBJ2-7; D perhaps matches TRBD1 (6 bases). The CDR3 contains 14 residues. Germline loops: CDR1 MNHNY, CDR2 SVGAGI (reference sequence). Trimming removed 5 bases from V and 4 bases from J, with 15 bases in between.

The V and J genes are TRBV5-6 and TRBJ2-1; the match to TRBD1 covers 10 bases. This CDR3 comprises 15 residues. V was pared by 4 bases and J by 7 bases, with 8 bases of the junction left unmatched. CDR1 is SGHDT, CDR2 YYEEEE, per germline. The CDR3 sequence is CASSRDRGLLNEQFF. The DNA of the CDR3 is TGTGCCAGCAGCCGGGACAGGGGATTGTTAAATGAGCAGTTCTTC. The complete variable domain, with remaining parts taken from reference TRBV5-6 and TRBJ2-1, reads DAGVTQSPTHLIKTRGQQVTLRCSPKSGHDTVSWYQQALGQGPQFIFQYYEEEERQRGNFPDRFSGHQFPNYSSELNVNALLLGDSALYLCASSRDRGLLNEQFFGPGTRLTVL.

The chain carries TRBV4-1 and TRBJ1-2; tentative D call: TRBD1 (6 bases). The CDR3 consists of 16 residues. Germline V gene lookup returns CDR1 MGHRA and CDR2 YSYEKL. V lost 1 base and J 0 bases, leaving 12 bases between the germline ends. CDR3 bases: TGCGCCAGCAGCCAAGGGGGGGGCCTGTCTAACTATGGCTACACCTTC. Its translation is CASSQGGGLSNYGYTF.

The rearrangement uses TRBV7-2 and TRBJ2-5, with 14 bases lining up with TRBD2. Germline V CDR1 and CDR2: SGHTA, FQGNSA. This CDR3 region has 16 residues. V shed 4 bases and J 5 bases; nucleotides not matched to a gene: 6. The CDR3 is CASSSGTSGGGETQYF. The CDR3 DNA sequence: TGTGCCAGCAGCTCTGGGACTAGCGGGGGAGGGGAGACCCAGTACTTC.

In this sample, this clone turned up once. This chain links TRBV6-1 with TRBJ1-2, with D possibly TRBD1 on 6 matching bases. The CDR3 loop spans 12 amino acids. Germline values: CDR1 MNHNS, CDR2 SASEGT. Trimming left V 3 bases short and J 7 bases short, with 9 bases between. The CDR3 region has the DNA TGTGCCAGCAGTGACAGGGGAGTTGGCTACACCTTC. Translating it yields CASSDRGVGYTF.